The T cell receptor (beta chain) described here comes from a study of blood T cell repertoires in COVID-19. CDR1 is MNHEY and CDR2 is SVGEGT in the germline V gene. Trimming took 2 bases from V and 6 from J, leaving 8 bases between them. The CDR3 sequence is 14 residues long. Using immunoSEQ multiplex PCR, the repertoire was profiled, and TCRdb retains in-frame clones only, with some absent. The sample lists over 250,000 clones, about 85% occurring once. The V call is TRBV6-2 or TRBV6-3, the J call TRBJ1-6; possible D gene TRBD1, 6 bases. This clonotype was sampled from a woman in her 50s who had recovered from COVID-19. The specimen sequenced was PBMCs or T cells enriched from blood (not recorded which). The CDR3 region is CASSYGQFNSPLHF. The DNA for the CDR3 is TGTGCCAGCAGTTACGGACAGTTTAATTCACCCCTCCACTTT.